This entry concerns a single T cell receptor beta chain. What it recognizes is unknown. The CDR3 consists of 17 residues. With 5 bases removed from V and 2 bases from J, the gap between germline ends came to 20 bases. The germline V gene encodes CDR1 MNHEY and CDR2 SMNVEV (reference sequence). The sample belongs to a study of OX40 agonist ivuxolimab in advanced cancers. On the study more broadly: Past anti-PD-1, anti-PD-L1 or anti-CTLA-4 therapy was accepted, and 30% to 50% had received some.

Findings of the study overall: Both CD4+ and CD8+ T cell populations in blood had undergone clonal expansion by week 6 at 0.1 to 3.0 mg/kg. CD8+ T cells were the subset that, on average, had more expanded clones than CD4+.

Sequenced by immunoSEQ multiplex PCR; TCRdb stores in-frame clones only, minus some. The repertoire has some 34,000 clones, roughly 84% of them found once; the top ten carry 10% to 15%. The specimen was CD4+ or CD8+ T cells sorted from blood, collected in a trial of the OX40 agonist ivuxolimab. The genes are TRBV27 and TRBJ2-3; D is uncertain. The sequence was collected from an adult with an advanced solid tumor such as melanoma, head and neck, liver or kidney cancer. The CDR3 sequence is CASSPAYFGPSTDTQYF. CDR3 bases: TGTGCCAGCAGTCCCGCCTACTTCGGCCCCTCCACAGATACGCAGTATTTT.